The entry that follows covers one TCR beta chain sequence. Its antigen is unidentified. The data are from a study of T-cell reconstitution after alpha-beta-depleted transplantation in children. Overall study findings and caveats: It was newly produced T cells that mostly accounted for T-cell counts and diversity one year after transplant.

Germline CDR1 reads SGHRS; CDR2 reads YFSETQ. The CDR3 spans 15 residues. V lost 0 bases and J 10 bases, leaving 17 bases between the germline ends. Unique molecular identifiers featured in how the TCRbeta library was prepared. A single record per CDR3 protein comes from TCRdb applying MiXCR to the PCR reads. The sample lists 610,000 or so distinct CDR3 sequences; 25% to 30% were seen once. The chain has TRBV5-1 and TRBJ2-1, with a tentative D call TRBD2 (7 bases). This specimen consisted of PBMCs, obtained before TCRalphabeta/CD19-depleted stem cell transplant. The TCR was taken from a boy in the first two years of life with Wiskott-Aldrich syndrome, due to receive a stem cell transplant. The chain's CDR3 is CASSLARGLAAEQFF. The CDR3 region has the DNA TGCGCCAGCAGCTTGGCTCGGGGGCTAGCGGCGGAGCAGTTCTTC.